Below, one T cell receptor (beta chain) is given with its context. This sample is drawn from a study of CD8 T cells in Susac syndrome. With random hexamers, roughly 0.45 to 1 ug RNA was reverse transcribed. TCRdb reprocessed the immunoSEQ multiplex PCR reads with MiXCR, giving one entry per CDR3 protein. The profile shows some 200,000 distinct CDR3 sequences, nearly 97% of them singletons. The sequence derives from a human donor with Susac syndrome. Sequencing was done on a sample of CD4+ T cells from PBMCs.

CDR3 sequence: CASSYSSGGGGNEQFF. The CDR3 nucleotides read TGTGCCAGCAGTTACTCTTCAGGCGGGGGGGGTAATGAGCAGTTCTTC. The rearrangement joins TRBV6-6 to TRBJ2-1; TRBD2 matches 9 bases. Losses at the gene ends were 0 bases for V and 7 bases for J; bases not matched to a gene: 7. The CDR3 is 16 residues long. Germline values: CDR1 MNHNY, CDR2 SVGAGI (reference sequence).